These 25 T cell receptor beta chains were sequenced from one sample in a study of patients and donors after allogeneic stem cell transplantation. TCRdb reprocessed the RT-PCR reads via MiXCR and lists one record per CDR3 protein. The sample gives about 87,000 distinct CDR3 sequences, around 5% of which show up once; roughly 2.5% is in the top ten. Sequencing was carried out using blood, either unsorted or a sorted T cell fraction (not recorded which). These receptors were collected from a human donor who was either an allogeneic HSCT recipient or a stem cell or donor lymphocyte infusion donor (not recorded which). It is not recorded whose cells these are; they may come from a transplant donor.

This clonotype was recorded at least ten times. The V gene is TRBV20-1, the J gene TRBJ2-3; 14 bases line up with TRBD2. The germline V gene has CDR1 DFQATT and CDR2 SNEGSKA (reference sequence). The CDR3 is 18 residues long. Trimming cost V 5 bases and J 1 base; bases outside gene matches: 11. The CDR3 sequence is CSAYGTSGRELGTDTQYF. The CDR3, as DNA: TGCAGTGCTTACGGGACTAGCGGGAGAGAGTTGGGCACAGATACGCAGTATTTT.

This clonotype has just a few counts. The V and J genes are TRBV4-1 and TRBJ2-1; 12 bases are shared with TRBD2. J lost 0 bases, V lost 2 bases, and 11 bases had no gene match. Germline V gives CDR1 MGHRA, CDR2 YSYEKL. This CDR3 has 20 residues. The CDR3 coding sequence is TGCGCCAGCAGCCAACGGCTAGCGGGAGGGGGGGTCAGCTCCTACAATGAGCAGTTCTTC. The encoded protein is CASSQRLAGGGVSSYNEQFF.

This clonotype was picked up a small number of times. This chain links TRBV7-6 with TRBJ2-5; either TRBD1 or TRBD2 may fit D (5 bases each). V lost 5 bases to trimming and J lost 1 base, with 8 bases between them. The CDR3 is made up of 13 amino acids. CDR1 and CDR2 (germline): SGHVS, FNYEAQ. CDR3 sequence: CASSLGPQETQYF. Written as DNA, the CDR3 is TGTGCCAGCAGCCTGGGACCCCAAGAGACCCAGTACTTC.

This clonotype was counted many times. V gene TRBV2 combines with J gene TRBJ2-7; D ambiguous. V lost 5 bases, J lost 3 bases, and 2 bases lay in between. This CDR3 region has 10 residues. Germline values: CDR1 SNHLY, CDR2 FYNNEI. The CDR3 DNA reads TGTGCCAGCAGTTTCTACGAGCAGTACTTC. Its translation: CASSFYEQYF. The full variable domain, in which reference TRBV2 and TRBJ2-7 provide the parts outside the CDR3, is EPEVTQTPSHQVTQMGQEVILRCVPISNHLYFYWYRQILGQKVEFLVSFYNNEISEKSEIFDDQFSVERPDGSNFTLKIRSTKLEDSAMYFCASSFYEQYFGPGTRLTVT.

The chain employs TRBV4-2 and TRBJ2-1, with D possibly TRBD1 on 6 matching bases. The CDR3 has 15 residues. Trimming removed 0 bases from V and 3 bases from J, with 9 bases in between. Germline loops: CDR1 LGHNA, CDR2 YNFKEQ. CDR3 loop: CASSQEQGGYNEQFF. The DNA of the CDR3 is TGTGCCAGCAGCCAAGAACAGGGTGGCTACAATGAGCAGTTCTTC.

This chain uses TRBV12-3 or TRBV12-4 with TRBJ1-5, with TRBD1 matching 8 bases. Losses at the gene ends were 11 bases for V and 4 bases for J; bases not matched to a gene: 4. The CDR3 spans 12 residues. The CDR3 spells CAVRTGNQPQHF. The CDR3 nucleotides are TGTGCCGTTCGGACAGGGAATCAGCCCCAGCATTTT.

This clonotype has just a few counts. It is unclear where the CDR3 begins or ends on the DNA, so no DNA is shown, and the CDR3 is as TCRdb lists it. The gene calls are TRBV23-1 and TRBJ2-2; TRBD2 is the table's D call and was not checked against the DNA. TRBV23-1 is reported as an ORF; its role is uncertain. The CDR3 is 13 amino acids long, termini counted. CDR3 residues: CASSRELTGSCFF.

This clonotype was seen repeatedly, ten times or more. V gene TRBV12-3 or TRBV12-4 combines with J gene TRBJ2-3; D call uncertain. This CDR3 comprises 12 residues. The germline V and J ends were trimmed by 1 base and 5 bases, with 4 bases remaining between them. The chain's CDR3 is CASSLVEDTQYF. The DNA of the CDR3 is TGTGCCAGCAGTTTAGTGGAAGATACGCAGTATTTT.

This clonotype was recorded a few times. The V gene is TRBV18, the J gene TRBJ2-7; 8 bases match TRBD1. In germline, CDR1 is KGHSH, CDR2 LQKENI. V was clipped by 4 bases and J by 3 bases; unmatched bases: 8. The CDR3 totals 15 residues. CDR3 amino acids: CASSQYYRGSYEQYF. CDR3 in DNA: TGTGCCAGCTCACAATACTACAGGGGGAGCTACGAGCAGTACTTC.

This clonotype was seen ten or more times. The chain joins TRBV7-9 to TRBJ1-2; weak D call: TRBD1 (6 bases). CDR1 and CDR2 (germline): SEHNR, FQNEAQ (reference sequence). Trimming cost V 3 bases and J 4 bases, with 15 bases left between them. CDR3 length: 15 amino acids. The CDR3 sequence is CASSFAQGSFYGYTF. The CDR3 nucleotides read TGTGCCAGCAGCTTTGCACAGGGCAGCTTCTATGGCTACACCTTC.

The chain carries TRBV4-1 and TRBJ1-1, with D tentatively TRBD1 (5 bases). Germline V gene lookup returns CDR1 MGHRA and CDR2 YSYEKL. V was clipped by 0 bases and J by 7 bases, with 15 bases between them. The CDR3 extends over 15 amino acids. DNA for the CDR3: TGCGCCAGCAGCCAAGATAGGACATTCGGGGGTGAAGCTTTCTTT. Translating gives CASSQDRTFGGEAFF.

This clonotype was seen at least ten times. The rearrangement joins TRBV20-1 to TRBJ1-6, with D maybe TRBD1 (5 bases). The V end was cut by 6 bases, the J end by 6 bases, with 12 bases between. CDR3 length: 13 amino acids. The germline CDR1 and CDR2 sequences are DFQATT and SNEGSKA (reference sequence). CDR3 region: CSAPMGTNSPLHF. For the CDR3, the DNA is TGCAGTGCCCCTATGGGGACTAATTCACCCCTCCACTTT.

This clonotype was counted between two and nine times. The chain links TRBV19 to TRBJ2-7, with 10 bases fitting TRBD1. In germline, CDR1 is LNHDA, CDR2 SQIVND (reference sequence). CDR3 length equals 15 residues. The ends lost 3 bases at V and 4 bases at J; junction bases unmatched: 6. CDR3 loop: CASSMWDRGRYEQYF. CDR3 coding DNA: TGTGCCAGTAGTATGTGGGACAGGGGCAGATACGAGCAGTACTTC.

This clonotype was picked up many times. The chain has TRBV9 and TRBJ1-5; D ambiguous. Trimming stripped 0 bases from V and 1 base from J, with 8 bases between. CDR1 and CDR2 from the germline V gene are SGDLS and YYNGEE. This CDR3 comprises 15 residues. Here the CDR3 reads CASSVGVTSNQPQHF. The CDR3 DNA reads TGTGCCAGCAGCGTAGGGGTAACGAGCAATCAGCCCCAGCATTTT. The whole variable domain, filled in from reference TRBV9 and TRBJ1-5, reads DSGVTQTPKHLITATGQRVTLRCSPRSGDLSVYWYQQSLDQGLQFLIQYYNGEERAKGNILERFSAQQFPDLHSELNLSSLELGDSALYFCASSVGVTSNQPQHFGDGTRLSIL.

This clonotype was detected many times. The genes are TRBV5-1 and TRBJ2-5; no definite D call. Trimming removed 6 bases at V and 5 bases at J, with 14 bases between. The CDR3 spans 13 residues. Per the germline V gene, CDR1 is SGHRS and CDR2 is YFSETQ. CDR3 in amino acids: CASTSVRAETQYF. In DNA, the CDR3 is TGCGCCAGCACCTCGGTTAGGGCGGAGACCCAGTACTTC.

This clonotype was picked up many times. The chain couples TRBV7-9 to TRBJ2-1, with TRBD2 matching over 9 bases. Losses at the gene ends were 7 bases for V and 0 bases for J; bases not matched to a gene: 7. The CDR3 is made up of 16 amino acids. Germline CDR1 and CDR2: SEHNR and FQNEAQ (reference sequence). CDR3 amino acids: CASILGLASSYNEQFF. The CDR3 DNA follows: TGTGCCAGCATCCTCGGACTAGCGAGCTCCTACAATGAGCAGTTCTTC.

This clonotype showed up many times. The chain employs TRBV18 and TRBJ2-3; tentatively, D is TRBD1 (6 bases). This CDR3 has 13 residues. Trimming left V 6 bases short and J 3 bases short, with 10 bases between. Germline lookup yields CDR1 KGHSH and CDR2 LQKENI. In nucleotides, the CDR3 is TGTGCCAGCTCTGTGGGGGCGACAGATACGCAGTATTTT. It yields the protein CASSVGATDTQYF.

This clonotype was found a few times. The chain employs TRBV30 and TRBJ2-3, with TRBD1 as a possible D gene (8 bases). This CDR3 is 15 amino acids long. V lost 5 bases to trimming and J lost 1 base, with 16 bases between them. Germline CDR1 reads GTSNPN; CDR2 reads SVGIG (reference sequence). The chain's CDR3 is CAWGLQGGGTDTQYF. The CDR3 DNA sequence: TGTGCCTGGGGCCTACAGGGGGGGGGCACAGATACGCAGTATTTT. The full variable domain, rest sourced from reference TRBV30 and TRBJ2-3, is SQTIHQWPATLVQPVGSPLSLECTVEGTSNPNLYWYRQAAGRGLQLLFYSVGIGQISSEVPQNLSASRPQDRQFILSSKKLLLSDSGFYLCAWGLQGGGTDTQYFGPGTRLTVL.

This clonotype appeared a few times. The CDR3 loop is CSARSYSYYSNQPQHF. The CDR3 coding sequence is TGCAGTGCTAGATCGTACAGTTACTATAGCAATCAGCCCCAGCATTTT. V usage is TRBV20-1 and J usage is TRBJ1-5; D call uncertain. V lost 2 bases, J lost 0 bases, and 14 bases lay in between. Germline assignment: CDR1 DFQATT and CDR2 SNEGSKA (reference sequence). The CDR3 spans 16 residues.

The chain employs TRBV20-1 and TRBJ2-7; tentative D call: TRBD1 (6 bases). Germline V gene sequence: CDR1 DFQATT, CDR2 SNEGSKA (reference sequence). This CDR3 region has 15 residues. The CDR3 sequence is CSSPAQDRASHEQYF. The CDR3 nucleotides read TGCAGCTCCCCCGCCCAGGACAGAGCTAGCCACGAGCAGTACTTC.

The table lists this clonotype with many counts. A junction end diverges from the germline sequence, so it may reflect a read error. The chain links TRBV29-1 to TRBJ2-1; 7 nucleotides align to TRBD2. The CDR3 consists of 12 residues. Germline CDR1 SQVTM, CDR2 ANQGSEA. CDR3 coding DNA: TGCGGCGTGGGGCGGGAGTCCAATGAGCAGTTCTTC. This encodes CGVGRESNEQFF.

This clonotype has ten or more counts. This chain's CDR3 is CASSPRTSGTGETQYF. The DNA for the CDR3 is TGTGCCAGCAGCCCGCGGACTAGCGGGACGGGAGAGACCCAGTACTTC. The chain couples TRBV11-2 to TRBJ2-5, with 12 bases matching TRBD2. CDR3 length: 16 amino acids. The germline V gene encodes CDR1 SGHAT and CDR2 FQNNGV. The junction had 8 bases not matched to a gene; V was cut back by 5 bases and J by 4 bases.

This clonotype was found many times. V and J are TRBV7-8 and TRBJ2-3; 7 nucleotides align to TRBD2. The CDR3 runs 13 residues. Germline V gene lookup returns CDR1 SGHVS and CDR2 FQNEAQ. With V trimmed by 5 bases and J by 6 bases, 5 bases remained unmatched. The CDR3 here is CASSPRSGDTQYF. CDR3 in DNA: TGTGCCAGCAGCCCCCGTAGCGGGGATACGCAGTATTTT. Complete variable domain (other parts from reference TRBV7-8 and TRBJ2-3): GAGVSQSPRYKVAKRGQDVALRCDPISGHVSLFWYQQALGQGPEFLTYFQNEAQLDKSGLPSDRFFAERPEGSVSTLKIQRTQQEDSAVYLCASSPRSGDTQYFGPGTRLTVL.

This chain's CDR3 is CASSELVRGTQYF. CDR3 sequence (DNA): TGTGCCAGCAGTGAGCTAGTCCGCGGGACCCAGTACTTC. V gene TRBV25-1 combines with J gene TRBJ2-5; D gene uncertain. The CDR3 is 13 residues long. V was trimmed by 3 bases and J by 7 bases, leaving 12 bases between them. CDR1 and CDR2 (germline): MGHDK, SYGVNS. The full variable domain, rest sourced from reference TRBV25-1 and TRBJ2-5, is EADIYQTPRYLVIGTGKKITLECSQTMGHDKMYWYQQDPGMELHLIHYSYGVNSTEKGDLSSESTVSRIRTEHFPLTLESARPSHTSQYLCASSELVRGTQYFGPGTRLLVL.

In its sample, this clonotype was seen many times. V gene TRBV5-1 combines with J gene TRBJ2-1; D gene unclear. Trimming cost V 0 bases and J 0 bases, with 10 bases left between them. The CDR3 totals 16 residues. CDR1 SGHRS and CDR2 YFSETQ come from the germline V gene. CDR3 coding DNA: TGCGCCAGCAGCTTGGGCGCCCTGGGCTCCTACAATGAGCAGTTCTTC. It yields the protein CASSLGALGSYNEQFF.